The subject of this entry is one T cell receptor (beta chain). Authors' processing steps: It was from reference gene primer amplification that nucleated cell counts were estimated. Libraries were prepared by immunoSEQ multiplex PCR; TCRdb keeps only in-frame clonotypes and omits some of them. V and J calls and clone size come straight from that table; D and trimming were deduced from the DNA. Of about 160,000 clones detected, about 86% appear once; the ten largest clones hold approximately 10%. This sample was included in a study of blood T cell repertoires in COVID-19. About the study: The study drew acute and convalescent COVID-19 samples from the United States, Italy and Spain. From T cells, B-cell-depleted T cells, or PBMCs came the material, which was cDNA or gDNA.

CDR3 length equals 15 residues. The J segment lost 5 bases and the V segment lost 4 bases, leaving 5 bases of the junction unmatched. Germline-derived CDR1 and CDR2 are MGHRA and YSYEKL. V and J are TRBV4-1 and TRBJ1-6; TRBD1 matches 7 bases. What was sequenced was peripheral blood. This receptor was identified in a woman aged 70 to 79 with COVID-19, enrolled during active disease. CDR3 in DNA: TGCGCCAGCAGCCGGACCGGGACAGATAATTCACCCCTCCACTTT. It codes for CASSRTGTDNSPLHF.